This T cell receptor (beta chain) was sequenced in a study of T cells in Graves' hyperthyroidism and ophthalmopathy. This clonotype was recorded at least ten times. Antigen specificity is unknown. Amplified TCR beta CDR3 regions derived from RNA transcripts. The primer set for the first-round RT-PCR of the TCR CDR3 was HTBI. Each CDR3 protein gets one entry after TCRdb re-called the multiplex PCR reads with MiXCR. The sample holds approximately 360,000 distinct CDR3 sequences, 15% to 19% seen once. Thyroid ultrasound and orbital computed tomography, with clinical symptoms and serum thyroxine and TRAb, informed diagnoses. Trimming removed 5 bases at V and 0 bases at J, with 11 bases between. CDR3 size: 14 residues. Germline-derived CDR1 and CDR2 are DFQATT and SNEGSKA (reference sequence). Broader study findings: Blood samples included most of the expanded thyroid clonotypes exceeding 0.001.

Sequencing was performed on blood. The sequence was obtained from a woman under 30 with Graves' hyperthyroidism that later progressed to Graves' ophthalmopathy. The chain uses TRBV20-1 and TRBJ2-1; unclear D gene. The DNA for the CDR3 is TGCAGTGCTCAGGAAAGGTCCTCCTACAATGAGCAGTTCTTC. This translates into CSAQERSSYNEQFF.